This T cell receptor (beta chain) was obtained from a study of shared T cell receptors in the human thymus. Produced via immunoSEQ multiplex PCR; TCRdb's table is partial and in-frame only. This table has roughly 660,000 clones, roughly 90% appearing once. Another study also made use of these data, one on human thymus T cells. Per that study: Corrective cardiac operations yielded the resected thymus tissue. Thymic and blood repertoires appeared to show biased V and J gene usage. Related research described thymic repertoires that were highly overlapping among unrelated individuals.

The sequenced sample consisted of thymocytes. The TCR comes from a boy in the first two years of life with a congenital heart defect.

The CDR3 here is CASDYDGSHEQFF. CDR3 DNA sequence: TGTGCTAGTGACTACGACGGGTCCCATGAGCAGTTCTTC. The V call is TRBV12-5, the J call TRBJ2-1; D uncertain. The germline CDR1 and CDR2 sequences are LGHNT and FRNRAP. CDR3 length equals 13 residues. V was clipped by 7 bases and J by 8 bases, with 15 bases between them.